This T cell receptor beta chain stems from a study of T cells after yellow fever vaccination. General study results and limits: From the bulk population, abundant clonotypes could contaminate and appear within FACS-sorted repertoires. Some clonotypes were seen in both the CD4 and the CD8 compartments. These made up a small share and likely arose from convergent recombination. Subsequent booster samples again held most clones from primary vaccination (96% CD4, 85% to 90% CD8).

TCRdb independently ran MiXCR on the 5' RACE reads; one entry per CDR3 protein. The table has 300,000 to 400,000 distinct CDR3 sequences, 12% seen once. On this clonotype itself: Antigen specificity is unknown.

Germline V gene data show CDR1 as MNHEY and CDR2 as SVGEGT. The CDR3 has 15 residues. J lost 4 bases, V lost 4 bases, and 8 bases had no gene match. The sequences come from CD4+ T cells sorted from PBMCs, collected 15 days after the yellow fever booster vaccination. This clonotype was obtained from a man younger than 35 who received the YFV17D yellow fever vaccine. The V gene is TRBV6-2 or TRBV6-3, the J gene TRBJ1-2, with 8 bases matching TRBD1. The CDR3, as DNA: TGTGCCAGCAGTTGGCAGGGGGCGCGGAGCTATGGCTACACCTTC. Encoded protein: CASSWQGARSYGYTF.